This TCR beta chain was recorded in a study of blood T cell repertoires in COVID-19 (dated by TCRdb to the early 2020s). Regarding the study in general: Collaborator samples came from the United States, Italy and Spain and covered acute and convalescent phases of COVID-19. The material from the prospective study consisted of cDNA or gDNA derived from T cells, B-cell-depleted T cells, or PBMCs. The dataset comprised deeply sampled blood TCRbeta repertoires from subjects exposed to, actively infected with, or recovered from COVID-19. The repertoires were made available in a free public database intended to serve as a resource for research on the immune response to SARS-CoV-2. Samples came from the ongoing ImmuneRACE study (first 160 participants) plus 1,254 subjects from 6 global collaborators. A de-identified subject ID, COVID-19 status, age in years and sex were almost always included in the sample metadata. Where HLA class I and class II types were available, the types were taken from metadata supplied by the sample provider, not from assay-based typing.

Summary of the overall study and its limitations: How much clinical and demographic metadata was included differed by source and by participant, and the metadata was provided uncurated.

On this clone: Its antigen is currently not known. The record has no base qualities; no much larger clone is one base away.

Collaborating institutions collected whole blood in K2EDTA tubes following their own protocols. For TCRbeta analysis, collaborators shipped samples as frozen whole blood, isolated PBMCs, or DNA extracted from either of those sample types. CDR1 SGHRS and CDR2 YFSETQ were looked up in the germline V gene. V is clipped by 4 bases and J by 4 bases, and the sequence between their germline boundaries is 14 bases long. The CDR3 runs 14 residues from the cysteine to the phenylalanine. Only the CDR3 region is kept as DNA, spanning 42 bases read in frame from base 1. The immunoSEQ Assay, a bias-controlled multiplex PCR, was used to amplify TCRbeta CDR3 regions from genomic DNA. On the study's bioinformatics: The number of nucleated cells in each sample was estimated from the amplification of reference gene primers within the assay. Sequence reads were collapsed and filtered to measure the absolute abundance of every unique TCRbeta CDR3 rearrangement. For each sample, productive Simpson clonality was calculated as the square root of Simpson's diversity index across productive rearrangements. Not all clones reach the TCRdb copy of this immuneACCESS table, which keeps in-frame sequences only. Checked studies attribute under half of the gap to unresolved V genes and leave the rest unexplained. Clone size and the V and J calls come from that table; the DNA yielded D and trimming. A total of about 200,000 clones appear in this sample, around 80% of them only once. The top ten clones comprise 2.5% to 3.5% of the sample.

The rearrangement combines TRBV5-1 with TRBJ1-2, and TRBD1 may be the D gene, going by 5 matching bases. The receptor's source is a woman older than 75 with active or convalescent COVID-19. The sequenced sample was peripheral blood. This receptor has the CDR3 CASSGAPWGYGYTF. In nucleotide form, the sequence is TGCGCCAGCAGCGGGGCCCCCTGGGGCTATGGCTACACCTTC.